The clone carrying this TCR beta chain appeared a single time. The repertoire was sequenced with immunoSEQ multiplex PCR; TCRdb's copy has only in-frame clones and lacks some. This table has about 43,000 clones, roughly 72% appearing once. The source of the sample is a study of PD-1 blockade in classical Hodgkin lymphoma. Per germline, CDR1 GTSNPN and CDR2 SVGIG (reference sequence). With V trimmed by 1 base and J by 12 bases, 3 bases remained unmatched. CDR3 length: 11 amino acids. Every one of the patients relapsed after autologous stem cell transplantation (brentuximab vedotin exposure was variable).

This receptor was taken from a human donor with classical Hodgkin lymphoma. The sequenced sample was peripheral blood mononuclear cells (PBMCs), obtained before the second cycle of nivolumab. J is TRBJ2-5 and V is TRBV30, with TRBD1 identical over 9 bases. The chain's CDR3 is CAWSGGDREYF. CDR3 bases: TGTGCCTGGAGTGGCGGGGACAGGGAGTACTTC.